These 3 T cell receptor beta chains came from one sample sequenced in a study of T cell clones after liver transplantation. Clones were read by immunoSEQ multiplex PCR, and TCRdb kept only the in-frame ones, dropping some. This table holds roughly 57,000 clones, 65% to 75% found once. The source was CD4+ T cells from blood, collected before liver transplant. These receptor sequences come from a human donor who received a liver transplant.

The V and J genes are TRBV7-8 and TRBJ2-7; a possible D gene is TRBD2 (5 bases). The CDR3 is 14 amino acids. CDR1 and CDR2 (germline): SGHVS, FQNEAQ. The ends were cut back, 4 bases at V and 0 bases at J, with 10 bases in the middle. The CDR3 spells CASSSDGGSYEQYF. CDR3 sequence (DNA): TGTGCCAGCAGCTCGGATGGAGGCTCCTACGAGCAGTACTTC.

The table lists this clone with a few counts. The J gene is TRBJ2-1, the V gene TRBV2; D possibly corresponds to TRBD2 (6 bases). Trimming removed 6 bases at V and 0 bases at J, with 18 bases between. CDR3 length: 17 residues. Per germline, CDR1 SNHLY and CDR2 FYNNEI. CDR3 sequence: CASSGIFDGSSYNEQFF. The CDR3 bases are TGTGCCAGCAGCGGGATTTTCGACGGGAGCTCCTACAATGAGCAGTTCTTC. Full variable domain (missing parts from reference TRBV2 and TRBJ2-1): EPEVTQTPSHQVTQMGQEVILRCVPISNHLYFYWYRQILGQKVEFLVSFYNNEISEKSEIFDDQFSVERPDGSNFTLKIRSTKLEDSAMYFCASSGIFDGSSYNEQFFGPGTRLTVL.

The chain has TRBV19 and TRBJ1-2, with D perhaps TRBD1 (6 bases). Per germline, CDR1 LNHDA and CDR2 SQIVND (reference sequence). The CDR3 covers 13 residues. Trimming removed 7 bases at V and 4 bases at J, with 13 bases between. The CDR3 DNA reads TGTGCCAGTAACCCCAGGGGTGGCTATGGCTACACCTTC. Translation: CASNPRGGYGYTF.